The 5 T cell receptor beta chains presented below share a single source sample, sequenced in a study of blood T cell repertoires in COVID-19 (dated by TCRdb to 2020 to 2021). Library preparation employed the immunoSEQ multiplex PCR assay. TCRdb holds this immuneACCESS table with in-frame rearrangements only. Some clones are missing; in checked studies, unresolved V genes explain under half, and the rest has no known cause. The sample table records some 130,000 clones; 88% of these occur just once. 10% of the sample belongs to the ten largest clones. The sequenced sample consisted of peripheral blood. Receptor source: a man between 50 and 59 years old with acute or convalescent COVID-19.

The CDR3 reads CASSLSPGQGAHSAFF. The CDR3 nucleotides read TGTGCCAGCAGTTTATCCCCCGGACAGGGGGCGCATTCAGCTTTCTTT. The chain carries TRBV28 and TRBJ1-1, with 11 bases lining up with TRBD1. The CDR3 is made up of 16 amino acids. With 1 base clipped from V and 10 bases from J, the junction kept 11 bases outside the gene matches. Germline lookup yields CDR1 MDHEN and CDR2 SYDVKM.

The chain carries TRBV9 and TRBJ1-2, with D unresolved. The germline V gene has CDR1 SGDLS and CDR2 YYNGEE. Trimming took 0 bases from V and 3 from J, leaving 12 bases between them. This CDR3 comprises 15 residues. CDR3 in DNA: TGTGCCAGCAGCGTAGGCTCCAGAGCGGACTATGGCTACACCTTC. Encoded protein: CASSVGSRADYGYTF.

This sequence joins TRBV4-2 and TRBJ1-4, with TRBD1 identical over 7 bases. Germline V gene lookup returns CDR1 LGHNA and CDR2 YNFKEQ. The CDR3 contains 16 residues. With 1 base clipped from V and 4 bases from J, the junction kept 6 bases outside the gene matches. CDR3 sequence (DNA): TGTGCCAGCAGCCAAGGCGTGACAGGGATTAATGAAAAACTGTTTTTT. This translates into CASSQGVTGINEKLFF.

The CDR3 nucleotides are TGTGCCAGCAGCCTACAGCCTAGCGGGGGGTTCTACAATGAGCAGTTCTTC. This sequence encodes CASSLQPSGGFYNEQFF. The chain is built from TRBV21-1 and TRBJ2-1; TRBD2 is taken as the D call from the table, unchecked against the DNA. TRBV21-1 has pseudogene status. The CDR3 runs 17 residues.

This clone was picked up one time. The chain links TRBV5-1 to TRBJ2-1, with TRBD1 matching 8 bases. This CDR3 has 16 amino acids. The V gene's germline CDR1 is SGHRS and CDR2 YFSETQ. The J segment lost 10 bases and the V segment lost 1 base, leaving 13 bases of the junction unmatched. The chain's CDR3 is CASSLFEGTGSLEQFF. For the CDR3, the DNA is TGCGCCAGCAGCTTGTTTGAGGGGACAGGTTCGCTAGAGCAGTTCTTC.